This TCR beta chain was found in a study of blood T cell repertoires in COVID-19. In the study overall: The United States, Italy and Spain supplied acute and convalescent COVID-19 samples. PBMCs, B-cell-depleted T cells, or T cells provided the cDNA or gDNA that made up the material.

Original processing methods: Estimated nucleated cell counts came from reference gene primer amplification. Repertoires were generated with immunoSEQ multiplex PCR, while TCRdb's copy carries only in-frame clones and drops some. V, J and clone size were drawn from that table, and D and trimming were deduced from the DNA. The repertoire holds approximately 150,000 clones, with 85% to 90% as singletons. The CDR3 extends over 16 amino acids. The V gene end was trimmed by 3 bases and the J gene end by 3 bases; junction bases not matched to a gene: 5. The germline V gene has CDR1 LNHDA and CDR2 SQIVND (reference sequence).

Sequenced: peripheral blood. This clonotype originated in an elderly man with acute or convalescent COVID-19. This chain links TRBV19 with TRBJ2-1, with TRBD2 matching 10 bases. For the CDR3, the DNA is TGTGCCAGTAGTATCTCGACTAGCGGGTTCTACAATGAGCAGTTCTTC. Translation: CASSISTSGFYNEQFF.